This T cell receptor beta chain derives from a study of cytomegalovirus exposure and HLA in healthy donors. The PCR contained 60 Vbeta and 13 Jbeta primers. Repertoires were generated with immunoSEQ multiplex PCR, while TCRdb's copy carries only in-frame clones and drops some. The sample contains 100,000 to 130,000 clones, around 69% of which appear only once. The junction had 3 bases not matched to a gene; V was cut back by 5 bases and J by 2 bases. This CDR3 region has 13 residues. Germline CDR1 reads SEHNR; CDR2 reads FQNEAQ (reference sequence). This clone was observed a few times. What it binds is not known. Regarding the study as a whole: In a later analysis, at a false discovery rate of 0.05, fewer than 20,000 TCR beta sequences matched HLA alleles. TCR beta chains numbering more than 150 were designated cytomegalovirus-associated. Some highly shared sequence variants likely arose as a pipeline artifact. When a later analysis was performed, an Asian-associated ancestry cluster reportedly had fewer N-insertions than the roughly 640-donor mean.

J is TRBJ2-7 and V is TRBV7-9, with 7 positions matching TRBD1. The TCR comes from a man aged 18-30 years in good health and CMV-seronegative. Specimen: PBMCs. In nucleotides, the CDR3 is TGTGCCAGCAGCCCTCAGGGGGCCTACGAGCAGTACTTC. Encoded protein: CASSPQGAYEQYF.